This is a list of T cell receptor beta chains from one sample in a study of molecular identifiers for immune sequencing clone quantification. TCRdb reanalysed the PCR reads using MiXCR and keeps one entry per CDR3 protein. This table holds approximately 680,000 distinct CDR3 sequences, less than 30% found once. Sequenced: naive CD8+ T cells from blood, with Jurkat cell RNA spiked in. The source of these receptors is a human donor in good health. Some libraries in this study had Jurkat cell RNA spiked in. The CDR3 runs from the conserved cysteine through the conserved F or W. The D gene is left open where the match is weak. Some rows have no size entry. The others give once, few or many, or a class for an expanded clone.

abundance	len	v_gene	d_gene	j_gene	CDR3nt	CDR3aa
many	15	TRBV3-1	TRBD2	TRBJ2-7	TGCGCCAGCAGCCAAGGGACTAGCGGGAACTACGAGCAGTACTTC	CASSQGTSGNYEQYF
NA	13	TRBV20-1	NA	TRBJ1-3	TGCAGTGCTACACAGGGACCTGGAAACACCATATATTTT	CSATQGPGNTIYF
few	15	TRBV6-6	TRBD1	TRBJ1-5	TGTGCCAGCAGTACTGACAGGGGTGGCAATCAGCCCCAGCATTTT	CASSTDRGGNQPQHF
many	16	TRBV4-3	TRBD2	TRBJ2-2	TGCGCCAGCAGCCAATCGCTAGCGGGGGAGGCCGGGGAGCTGTTTTTT	CASSQSLAGEAGELFF
NA	14	TRBV14	NA	TRBJ2-7	TGTGCCAGCAGCCATACCAGGGACGGCTACGAGCAGTACTTC	CASSHTRDGYEQYF
many	15	TRBV12-3/TRBV12-4	NA	TRBJ2-3	TGTGCCAGTGGCGGAGGTGGGGCACCGCCAGATACGCAGTATTTT	CASGGGGAPPDTQYF
once	14	TRBV30	TRBD2	TRBJ2-3	TGTGCTTGGGCTAGCGGGGGGGCTTGGGATACGCAGTATTTT	CAWASGGAWDTQYF
many	15	TRBV4-3	TRBD2	TRBJ2-1	TGCGCCAGCAGCCAAACCGGGACTAGCGGCAATGAGCAGTTCTTC	CASSQTGTSGNEQFF
many	16	TRBV19	TRBD2	TRBJ2-7	TGTGCCAGTAGTACGGGACTAGCAAGGAGGACGGGGGAGCAGTACTTC	CASSTGLARRTGEQYF
few	14	TRBV24-1	NA	TRBJ1-1	TGTGCCACCAGTGACCCCAGGGGGAACACTGAAGCTTTCTTT	CATSDPRGNTEAFF
NA	14	TRBV12-3/TRBV12-4	TRBD1	TRBJ2-1	TGTGCCAGCAGTTGGGGACAGGGGAACAATGAGCAGTTCTTC	CASSWGQGNNEQFF
few	15	TRBV9	NA	TRBJ2-3	TGTGCCAGCAGCGTAGTTCTAGGTCCCACAGATACGCAGTATTTT	CASSVVLGPTDTQYF
NA	15	TRBV7-3	NA	TRBJ1-3	TGTGCCAGCAGCCCTGACGGCCTCTCTGGAAACACCATATATTTT	CASSPDGLSGNTIYF
NA	17	TRBV7-9	NA	TRBJ2-2	TGTGCCAGCAGCTCCGGTTATGTCGGCCAAAACACCGGGGAGCTGTTTTTT	CASSSGYVGQNTGELFF
NA	14	TRBV20-1	NA	TRBJ2-1	TGCAGTGCTAACCCGTTGAGCTCCTACAATGAGCAGTTCTTC	CSANPLSSYNEQFF
NA	15	TRBV20-1	TRBD2	TRBJ2-1	TGCAGTGCTCAACCTAGCGGGTCTTCCTACAATGAGCAGTTCTTC	CSAQPSGSSYNEQFF
NA	14	TRBV9	NA	TRBJ2-7	TGTGCCAGCAGCGTAGGTTACGGGTCGTACGAGCAGTACTTC	CASSVGYGSYEQYF
many	13	TRBV12-3/TRBV12-4	NA	TRBJ2-2	TGTGCCAGCAGTTTTATGAACACCGGGGAGCTGTTTTTT	CASSFMNTGELFF
NA	22	TRBV7-2	NA	TRBJ2-2	TGTGCCAGCAGCTTGCTATCAACTTCCCGGCCAGGGTTACCCCCGAACACCGGGGAGCTGTTTTTT	CASSLLSTSRPGLPPNTGELFF
many	18	TRBV5-6	NA	TRBJ1-1	TGTGCCAGCAGCTCACCTCTAATACAGGGTTCCCCGGGAACTGAAGCTTTCTTT	CASSSPLIQGSPGTEAFF
many	11	TRBV30	NA	TRBJ1-1	TGTGCCTGGATGGTTACAGTTGAAGCTTTCTTT	CAWMVTVEAFF
NA	12	TRBV4-3	NA	TRBJ2-1	TGCGCCAGCAGCCAAGGGGCGGATGAGCAGTTCTTC	CASSQGADEQFF
NA	11	TRBV20-1	NA	TRBJ1-2	TGCAGTGCTAGATTCGGGGATGGCTACACCTTC	CSARFGDGYTF
few	14	TRBV10-1	TRBD2	TRBJ2-5	TGCGCCAGCAATCGCGGGGGGGCCCGGGAGACCCAGTACTTC	CASNRGGARETQYF
few	12	TRBV30	NA	TRBJ1-2	TGTGCCTGGACGCATTCTAACTATGGCTACACCTTC	CAWTHSNYGYTF
NA	14	TRBV6-6	NA	TRBJ1-1	TGTGCCAGCAGTTACCCTTCCCCAGGCGATCGATCTTTCTTT	CASSYPSPGDRSFF
many	16	TRBV7-9	NA	TRBJ2-3	TGTGCCAGCAGCTCCTATCCGGACAGAGAAGCAGATACGCAGTATTTT	CASSSYPDREADTQYF
few	14	TRBV11-3	TRBD2	TRBJ2-1	TGTGCCAGCAGCGCCGGGACTAGCGGGAGCGAGCAGTTCTTC	CASSAGTSGSEQFF
few	14	TRBV27	TRBD1	TRBJ2-2	TGTGCCAGCAGGACAGGGGGCAGGACCGGGGAGCTGTTTTTT	CASRTGGRTGELFF
few	14	TRBV27	NA	TRBJ2-7	TGTGCCAGCAGTTTACATGGGGCTCCCTACGAGCAGTACTTC	CASSLHGAPYEQYF
many	14	TRBV10-3	NA	TRBJ2-7	TGTGCCATCAGTGAGTCCGGTGAATACTACGAGCAGTACTTC	CAISESGEYYEQYF
once	14	TRBV19	NA	TRBJ2-7	TGTGCCAGTAGTAACTCCGGGGATGTCTACGAGCAGTACTTC	CASSNSGDVYEQYF
many	17	TRBV29-1	TRBD2	TRBJ2-3	TGCAGCGTTTGCCCCCGGTCTGGCGGGAGAGGCACAGATACGCAGTATTTT	CSVCPRSGGRGTDTQYF
many	14	TRBV6-2/TRBV6-3	TRBD1	TRBJ1-5	TGTGCCAGCAGTTGGACAGGGAAGGGTCAGCCCCAGCATTTT	CASSWTGKGQPQHF
many	16	TRBV3-1	TRBD1	TRBJ2-3	TGTGCCAGCAGCCAGGGGACAGGGGATCCCCCAGATACGCAGTATTTT	CASSQGTGDPPDTQYF
few	15	TRBV11-3	NA	TRBJ2-1	TGTGCCAGCAGCCCCGCCGGAAGCGGGACAGTTGAGCAGTTCTTC	CASSPAGSGTVEQFF
many	14	TRBV2	NA	TRBJ2-4	TGTGCCAGCAGTGAATATGTGGGGCTGGGCATTCAGTACTTC	CASSEYVGLGIQYF
NA	15	TRBV11-2	NA	TRBJ2-1	TGTGCCAGCAGCTTAGTGGGCGGCAAATTTTTGGAGCAGTTCTTC	CASSLVGGKFLEQFF
NA	15	TRBV19	NA	TRBJ1-1	TGTGCCAGTACCCCTACAGCAGGGGCCAACACTGAAGCTTTCTTT	CASTPTAGANTEAFF
many	12	TRBV7-9	TRBD1	TRBJ2-7	TGTGCCAGCAGCCCGACAGGGGGCGAGCAGTACTTC	CASSPTGGEQYF
many	16	TRBV27	TRBD2	TRBJ2-1	TGTGCCAGCAGTTCTATACTAGCGGGGCCCTACAATGAGCAGTTCTTC	CASSSILAGPYNEQFF
few	18	TRBV5-6	TRBD2	TRBJ2-3	TGTGCCAGCAGCCAGGGACTAGCGGTAAACCCTAGCACAGATACGCAGTATTTT	CASSQGLAVNPSTDTQYF
NA	17	TRBV6-2/TRBV6-3	NA	TRBJ2-7	TGTGCCAGCAGTTACTCGACGGCGCGTCTGACGTCCTACGAGCAGTACTTC	CASSYSTARLTSYEQYF
NA	15	TRBV18	NA	TRBJ1-1	TGTGCCAGCTCACCACCTGTTGGGCAGAACACTGAAGCTTTCTTT	CASSPPVGQNTEAFF
few	16	TRBV7-9	TRBD1	TRBJ2-1	TGTGCCAGCAGCCGCTCCGGGACAGGGGATTACAATGAGCAGTTCTTC	CASSRSGTGDYNEQFF
many	13	TRBV27	TRBD1	TRBJ2-7	TGTGCCAGCAGTCCAGGGGGCCCCTACGAGCAGTACTTC	CASSPGGPYEQYF
NA	17	TRBV4-3	NA	TRBJ2-4	TGCGCCAGCAGCCAAGTTTTCAACACGCTAGCCATAAACATTCAGTACTTC	CASSQVFNTLAINIQYF
few	15	TRBV7-8	NA	TRBJ1-2	TGTGCCAGCAGTGGTGGGCCGGGGTTGAATTATGGCTACACCTTC	CASSGGPGLNYGYTF
many	16	TRBV7-9	TRBD2	TRBJ2-3	TGTGCCAGCAGCAGAGGGACTAGCGGGAGCACAGATACGCAGTATTTT	CASSRGTSGSTDTQYF
NA	14	TRBV6-2/TRBV6-3	NA	TRBJ1-1	TGTGCCAGCAGCCCAGGGTTTTCCGCCACTGACGCTTTCTTT	CASSPGFSATDAFF
NA	13	TRBV28	TRBD1	TRBJ2-5	TGTGCCAGCAGTTGGGACAGGGTCGAGACCCAGTACTTC	CASSWDRVETQYF
NA	13	TRBV24-1	NA	TRBJ2-1	TGTGCCACCAGGAGCAGGGGCGAAGGTGAGCAGTTCTTC	CATRSRGEGEQFF